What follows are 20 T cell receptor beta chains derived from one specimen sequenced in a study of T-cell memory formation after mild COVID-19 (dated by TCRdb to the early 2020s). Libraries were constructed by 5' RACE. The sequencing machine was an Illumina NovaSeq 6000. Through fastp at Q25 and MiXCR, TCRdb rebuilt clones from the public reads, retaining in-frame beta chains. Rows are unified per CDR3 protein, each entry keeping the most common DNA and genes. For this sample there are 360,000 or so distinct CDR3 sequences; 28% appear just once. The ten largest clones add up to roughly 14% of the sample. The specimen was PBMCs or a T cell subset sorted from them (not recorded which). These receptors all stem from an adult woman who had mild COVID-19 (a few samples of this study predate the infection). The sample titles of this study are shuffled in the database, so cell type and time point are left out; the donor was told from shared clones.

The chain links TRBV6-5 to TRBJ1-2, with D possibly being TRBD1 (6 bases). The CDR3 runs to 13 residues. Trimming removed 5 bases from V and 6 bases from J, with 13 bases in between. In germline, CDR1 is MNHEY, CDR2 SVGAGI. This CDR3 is CASSPDRFHGYTF. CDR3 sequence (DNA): TGTGCCAGCAGTCCCGACAGGTTCCATGGCTACACCTTC.

The CDR3 protein is CASSPPVPNTEAFF. In nucleotides, the CDR3 is TGTGCCAGCAGCCCCCCCGTCCCGAACACTGAAGCTTTCTTT. The chain employs TRBV5-6 and TRBJ1-1; no reliable D call. V was trimmed by 4 bases and J by 1 base, leaving 11 bases between them. The CDR3 is 14 residues long. Germline CDR1 reads SGHDT; CDR2 reads YYEEEE.

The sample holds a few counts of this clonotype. The CDR3 region is CASSPGGGARYEQYF. DNA of the CDR3: TGTGCCAGCAGCCCAGGAGGGGGGGCGCGCTACGAGCAGTACTTC. The V gene is TRBV3-1, the J gene TRBJ2-7, with D possibly matching TRBD2 (7 bases). Trimming cost V 4 bases and J 3 bases, with 16 bases left between them. The germline V gene has CDR1 LGHDT and CDR2 YNNKEL (reference sequence). This CDR3 is built from 15 residues.

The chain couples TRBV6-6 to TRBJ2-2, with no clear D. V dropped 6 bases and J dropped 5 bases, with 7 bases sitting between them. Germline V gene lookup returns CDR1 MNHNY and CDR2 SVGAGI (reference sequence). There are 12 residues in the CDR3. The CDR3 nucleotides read TGTGCCAGCAGAGAGCCAACCGGGGAGCTGTTTTTT. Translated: CASREPTGELFF.

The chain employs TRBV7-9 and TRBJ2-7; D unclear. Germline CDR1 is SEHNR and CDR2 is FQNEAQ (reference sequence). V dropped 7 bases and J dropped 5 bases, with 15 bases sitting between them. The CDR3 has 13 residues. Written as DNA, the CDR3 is TGTGCCAGCATCCGACCTGAACTCAACGAGCAGTACTTC. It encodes CASIRPELNEQYF.

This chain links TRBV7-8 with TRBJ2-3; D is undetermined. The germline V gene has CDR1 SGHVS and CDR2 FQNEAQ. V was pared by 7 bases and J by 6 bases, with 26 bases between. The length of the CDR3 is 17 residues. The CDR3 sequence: CASTSRWARPEGDTQYF. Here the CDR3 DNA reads TGTGCCAGCACCTCGAGATGGGCTCGGCCCGAAGGGGATACGCAGTATTTT.

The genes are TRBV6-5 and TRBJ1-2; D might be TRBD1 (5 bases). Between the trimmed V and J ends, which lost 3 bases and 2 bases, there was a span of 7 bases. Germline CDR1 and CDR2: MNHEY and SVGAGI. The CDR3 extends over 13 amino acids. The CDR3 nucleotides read TGTGCCAGCAGTTATGGGGGGAACTATGGCTACACCTTC. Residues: CASSYGGNYGYTF.

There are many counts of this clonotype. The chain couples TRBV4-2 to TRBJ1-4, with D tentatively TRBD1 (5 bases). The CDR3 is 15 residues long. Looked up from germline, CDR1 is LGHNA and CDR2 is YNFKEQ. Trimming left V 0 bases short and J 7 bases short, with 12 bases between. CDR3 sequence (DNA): TGTGCCAGCAGCCAAGATAGGCAGGGCGGTGAAAAACTGTTTTTT. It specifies CASSQDRQGGEKLFF.

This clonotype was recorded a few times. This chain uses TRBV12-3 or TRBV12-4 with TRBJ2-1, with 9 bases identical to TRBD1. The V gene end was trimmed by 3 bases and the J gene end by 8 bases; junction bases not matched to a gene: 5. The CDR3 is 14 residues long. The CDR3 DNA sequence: TGTGCCAGCAGTTTCGGGACAGGGAGCTATGAGCAGTTCTTC. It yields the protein CASSFGTGSYEQFF.

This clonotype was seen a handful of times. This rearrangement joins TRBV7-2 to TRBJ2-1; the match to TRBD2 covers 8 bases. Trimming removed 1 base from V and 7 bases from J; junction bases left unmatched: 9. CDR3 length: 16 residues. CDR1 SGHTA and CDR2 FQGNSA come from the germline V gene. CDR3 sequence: CASSLGAGGPENEQFF. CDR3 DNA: TGTGCCAGCAGCTTAGGGGCGGGAGGCCCCGAGAATGAGCAGTTCTTC.

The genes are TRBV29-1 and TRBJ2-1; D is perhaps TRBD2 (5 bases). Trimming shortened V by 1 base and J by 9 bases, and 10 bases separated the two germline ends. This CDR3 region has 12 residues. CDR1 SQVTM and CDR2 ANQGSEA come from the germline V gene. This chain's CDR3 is CSVEGGRGEQFF. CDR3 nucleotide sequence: TGCAGCGTTGAAGGTGGCCGGGGTGAGCAGTTCTTC.

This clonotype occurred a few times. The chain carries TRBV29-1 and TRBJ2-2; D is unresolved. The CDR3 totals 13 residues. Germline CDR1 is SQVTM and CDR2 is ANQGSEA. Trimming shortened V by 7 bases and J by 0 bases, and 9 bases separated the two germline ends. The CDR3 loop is CSALPTNTGELFF. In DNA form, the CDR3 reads TGCAGCGCCCTCCCGACGAACACCGGGGAGCTGTTTTTT.

The CDR3 DNA reads as TGTGCCACCAGTGATTCCTGGACTACAGATAATGAGCAGTTCTTC. This codes for CATSDSWTTDNEQFF. V and J are TRBV24-1 and TRBJ2-1; possibly TRBD2 for D (6 bases). This CDR3 is 15 amino acids long. With 2 bases removed from V and 7 bases from J, the gap between germline ends came to 14 bases. Germline assignment: CDR1 KGHDR and CDR2 SFDVKD.

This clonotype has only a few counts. The CDR3 DNA sequence: TGCGCCAGCAGCTTGGGAGGGGGGATCCCCCCTGAGCAGTTCTTC. Translating gives CASSLGGGIPPEQFF. The chain combines TRBV5-1 with TRBJ2-1, with D perhaps matching TRBD1 or TRBD2 (6 bases each). Germline V gene lookup returns CDR1 SGHRS and CDR2 YFSETQ. V lost 0 bases and J 9 bases, leaving 16 bases between the germline ends. This CDR3 comprises 15 residues.

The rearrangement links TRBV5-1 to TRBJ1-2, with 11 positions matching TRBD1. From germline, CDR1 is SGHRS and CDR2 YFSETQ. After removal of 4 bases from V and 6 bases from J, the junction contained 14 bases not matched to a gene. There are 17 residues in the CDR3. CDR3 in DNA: TGCGCCAGCAGCGTGGGTCCTCCGGGACAGGGGGAGAATGGCTACACCTTC. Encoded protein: CASSVGPPGQGENGYTF.

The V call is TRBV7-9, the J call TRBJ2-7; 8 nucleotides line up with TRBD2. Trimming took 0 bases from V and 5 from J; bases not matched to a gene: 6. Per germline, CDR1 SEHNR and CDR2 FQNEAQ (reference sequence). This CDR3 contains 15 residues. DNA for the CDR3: TGTGCCAGCAGCTTAGCGGGCGGGAGGAGCAACGAGCAGTACTTC. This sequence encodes CASSLAGGRSNEQYF.

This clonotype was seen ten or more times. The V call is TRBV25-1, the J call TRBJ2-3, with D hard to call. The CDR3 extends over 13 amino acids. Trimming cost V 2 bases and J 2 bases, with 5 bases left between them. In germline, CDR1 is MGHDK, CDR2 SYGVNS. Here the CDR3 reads CASSEPSTDTQYF. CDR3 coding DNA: TGTGCCAGCAGTGAACCCTCCACAGATACGCAGTATTTT. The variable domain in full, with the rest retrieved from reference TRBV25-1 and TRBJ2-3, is EADIYQTPRYLVIGTGKKITLECSQTMGHDKMYWYQQDPGMELHLIHYSYGVNSTEKGDLSSESTVSRIRTEHFPLTLESARPSHTSQYLCASSEPSTDTQYFGPGTRLTVL.

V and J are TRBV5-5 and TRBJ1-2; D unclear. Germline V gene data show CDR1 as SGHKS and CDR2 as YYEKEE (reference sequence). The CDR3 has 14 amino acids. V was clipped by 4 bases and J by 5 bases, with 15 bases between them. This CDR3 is CASSQRGVPYGYTF. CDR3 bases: TGTGCCAGCAGCCAACGCGGGGTCCCTTATGGCTACACCTTC.

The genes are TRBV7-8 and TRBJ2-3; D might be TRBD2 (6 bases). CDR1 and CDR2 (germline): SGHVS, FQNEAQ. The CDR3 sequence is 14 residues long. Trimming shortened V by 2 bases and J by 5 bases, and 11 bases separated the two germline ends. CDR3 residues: CASSLWGVRDTQYF. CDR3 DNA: TGTGCCAGCAGCTTATGGGGGGTGAGAGATACGCAGTATTTT.

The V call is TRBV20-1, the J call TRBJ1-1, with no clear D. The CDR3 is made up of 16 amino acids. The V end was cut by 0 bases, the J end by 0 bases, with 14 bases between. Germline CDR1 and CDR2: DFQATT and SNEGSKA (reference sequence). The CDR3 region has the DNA TGCAGTGCTAGAGATCCTCGGGGAACAATGAACACTGAAGCTTTCTTT. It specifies CSARDPRGTMNTEAFF.